These 32 T cell receptor beta chains were sequenced from one sample in a study of PD-L1 blockade in urothelial cancer. Method: immunoSEQ multiplex PCR; TCRdb's copy keeps in-frame clones and lacks some. The sample records around 40,000 clones, roughly 85% being singletons. Time point given: peripheral blood 6 weeks after treatment start. The source was PBMCs, collected around atezolizumab (anti-PD-L1) treatment. The receptors originated from a man aged 70 or older with urothelial cancer.

The V gene is TRBV5-6, the J gene TRBJ1-2; D is unresolved. Germline V gives CDR1 SGHDT, CDR2 YYEEEE. Trimming stripped 2 bases from V and 0 bases from J, with 11 bases between. CDR3 length: 15 amino acids. DNA for the CDR3: TGTGCCAGCAGCTTTCCGACTGGCACTAACTATGGCTACACCTTC. Protein sequence: CASSFPTGTNYGYTF.

The gene calls are TRBV10-3 and TRBJ2-1; 10 bases are shared with TRBD1. The germline gives CDR1 ENHRY, CDR2 SYGVKD. V gave up 11 bases and J gave up 8 bases; unmatched junction bases: 9. This CDR3 has 13 residues. CDR3 DNA: TGTGCCTCAAACGCCGGGACAGGGGATGAGCAGTTCTTC. It specifies CASNAGTGDEQFF.

The gene calls are TRBV9 and TRBJ2-1; 9 bases agree with TRBD2. This CDR3 region has 17 residues. V trimming: 0 bases; J trimming: 4 bases; junction bases outside the gene matches: 8. From germline, CDR1 is SGDLS and CDR2 YYNGEE. CDR3 region: CASSVGGASGTYNEQFF. CDR3 bases: TGTGCCAGCAGCGTAGGAGGGGCTAGCGGGACATACAATGAGCAGTTCTTC.

This clone was seen only once. The chain is built from TRBV11-2 and TRBJ1-1; D might be TRBD1 (5 bases). The germline V gene has CDR1 SGHAT and CDR2 FQNNGV. V dropped 8 bases and J dropped 1 base, with 14 bases sitting between them. The CDR3 sequence is 14 residues long. CDR3 nucleotides: TGTGCCAGCGGCCCGGGACTCCGGAACACTGAAGCTTTCTTT. Its translation: CASGPGLRNTEAFF.

This chain uses TRBV30 with TRBJ2-1, with D tentatively TRBD2 (5 bases). Trimming took 5 bases from V and 3 from J, leaving 17 bases between them. This CDR3 contains 15 residues. Germline CDR1 GTSNPN, CDR2 SVGIG (reference sequence). The CDR3 sequence is CAWQVYGIGYNEQFF. The CDR3 coding sequence is TGTGCCTGGCAAGTCTACGGGATCGGCTACAATGAGCAGTTCTTC.

A single count supports this clone. The V call is TRBV5-6, the J call TRBJ1-5, with 10 nucleotides matching TRBD1. Looked up from germline, CDR1 is SGHDT and CDR2 is YYEEEE. J was trimmed by 5 bases and V by 3 bases; bases with no gene match: 5. This CDR3 region has 15 residues. The CDR3 reads CASSWDRGLHQPQHF. CDR3 in DNA: TGTGCCAGCAGCTGGGACAGGGGACTCCATCAGCCCCAGCATTTT. The full variable domain, in which reference TRBV5-6 and TRBJ1-5 provide the parts outside the CDR3, is DAGVTQSPTHLIKTRGQQVTLRCSPKSGHDTVSWYQQALGQGPQFIFQYYEEEERQRGNFPDRFSGHQFPNYSSELNVNALLLGDSALYLCASSWDRGLHQPQHFGDGTRLSIL.

The chain recombines TRBV14 with TRBJ2-7, with D perhaps matching TRBD2 (6 bases). CDR3 length equals 15 residues. CDR1 is SGHDN, CDR2 FVKESK, per germline. The V gene lost 2 bases and the J gene lost 3 bases, with 14 bases spanning the gap. CDR3 sequence reads: CASSQTGTARYEQYF. CDR3 nucleotide sequence: TGTGCCAGCAGCCAAACCGGGACTGCACGCTACGAGCAGTACTTC.

This chain uses TRBV28 with TRBJ2-2; 11 bases fit TRBD2. Germline V gene lookup returns CDR1 MDHEN and CDR2 SYDVKM. V was clipped by 2 bases and J by 5 bases; unmatched bases: 7. This CDR3 has 17 residues. The chain's CDR3 is CASSLDLAGGGTGELFF. The DNA for the CDR3 is TGTGCCAGCAGTTTAGACCTAGCGGGAGGAGGTACCGGGGAGCTGTTTTTT.

V is TRBV19 and J is TRBJ1-3; D not certain. Trimming cost V 7 bases and J 4 bases, with 11 bases left between them. The germline V gene has CDR1 LNHDA and CDR2 SQIVND (reference sequence). CDR3 length equals 13 residues. The CDR3 DNA is TGTGCCAGTATGAGGCCTGGGGGAAACACCATATATTTT. Translated: CASMRPGGNTIYF.

This chain links TRBV7-9 with TRBJ1-4, with D possibly matching TRBD1 (5 bases). CDR1 is SEHNR and CDR2 is FQNEAQ in the germline V gene (reference sequence). Trimming pared 4 bases from V and 1 base from J, leaving 10 bases between. The CDR3 runs to 15 residues. CDR3 sequence: CASSSRGGTNEKLFF. In nucleotides, the CDR3 is TGTGCCAGCAGCTCACGGGGGGGAACTAATGAAAAACTGTTTTTT.

In its sample, this clone ranks as medium-sized (0.01 to 0.1%). At one end, the junction sequence differs from germline, possibly due to a read error. The CDR3 nucleotides read TGTGCCAGCACCTTGGAGGGGGTCCAAAACACTGAAGCTTTCTTT. Translation: CASTLEGVQNTEAFF. This chain links TRBV5-6 with TRBJ1-1; maybe TRBD1 (6 bases). The germline V gene has CDR1 SGHDT and CDR2 YYEEEE. This CDR3 spans 15 amino acids.

The V and J genes are TRBV27 and TRBJ1-3; D possibly corresponds to TRBD1 (6 bases). V was trimmed by 5 bases and J by 2 bases, leaving 13 bases between them. The length of the CDR3 is 15 residues. The germline gives CDR1 MNHEY, CDR2 SMNVEV (reference sequence). CDR3 residues: CASSASWGPGNTIYF. DNA of the CDR3: TGTGCCAGCAGTGCAAGTTGGGGGCCTGGAAACACCATATATTTT.

The CDR3, as DNA: TGTGCCAGCAGCGTAGAAACTAGCGGGAGACAGTACTTC. Its translation: CASSVETSGRQYF. The rearrangement uses TRBV9 and TRBJ2-7; 11 bases map to TRBD2. Germline V CDR1 and CDR2: SGDLS, YYNGEE. This CDR3 has 13 residues. V shed 0 bases and J 10 bases; nucleotides not matched to a gene: 3.

By proportion, this clone is medium-sized. The rearrangement uses TRBV7-3 and TRBJ1-2, with D maybe TRBD1 (5 bases). The CDR3 totals 13 residues. Germline CDR1 and CDR2: SGHTA and FQGTGA. Deletions cut 5 bases from V and 8 bases from J, with 15 bases between. DNA for the CDR3: TGTGCCAGCAGCAACCAGGGAGGTTACGGCTACACCTTC. This sequence encodes CASSNQGGYGYTF.

The gene calls are TRBV28 and TRBJ1-5, with 7 nucleotides matching TRBD1. The germline V gene has CDR1 MDHEN and CDR2 SYDVKM. J lost 4 bases, V lost 5 bases, and 8 bases had no gene match. The CDR3 has 15 residues. The CDR3 coding sequence is TGTGCCAGCAGTCCCAGGGGGAAGGGAAATCAGCCCCAGCATTTT. The encoded protein is CASSPRGKGNQPQHF.

This rearrangement joins TRBV10-2 to TRBJ1-2; 11 bases are a match to TRBD1. Germline-derived CDR1 and CDR2 are WSHSY and SAAADI. Unmatched junction bases numbered 8, after V lost 2 bases and J lost 3 bases. The CDR3 is made up of 17 amino acids. This chain's CDR3 is CASSEGTGGTIDYGYTF. The CDR3 DNA reads as TGCGCCAGCAGTGAGGGGACAGGGGGAACTATTGACTATGGCTACACCTTC.

The CDR3 protein is CASSLSRTYGYTF. Here the CDR3 DNA reads TGTGCCAGCAGCTTAAGCAGGACATATGGCTACACCTTC. V is TRBV5-6 and J is TRBJ1-2; D might be TRBD1 (5 bases). The CDR3 consists of 13 residues. Trimming removed 2 bases at V and 5 bases at J, with 10 bases between. CDR1 and CDR2 from the germline V gene are SGHDT and YYEEEE.

The rearrangement uses TRBV5-1 and TRBJ1-1; 8 bases agree with TRBD1. The CDR3 has 15 residues. After removal of 8 bases from V and 2 bases from J, the junction contained 11 bases not matched to a gene. From germline, CDR1 is SGHRS and CDR2 YFSETQ. The CDR3 coding sequence is TGCGCCAGTACTTACGATCAGGGGGCCAACACTGAAGCTTTCTTT. It codes for CASTYDQGANTEAFF.

This sequence joins TRBV19 and TRBJ2-7; TRBD1 aligns across 10 bases. The CDR3 is made up of 13 amino acids. V gave up 4 bases and J gave up 3 bases; unmatched junction bases: 0. The germline V gene encodes CDR1 LNHDA and CDR2 SQIVND (reference sequence). In nucleotides, the CDR3 is TGTGCCAGTAGTAGGACAGGGGGCTACGAGCAGTACTTC. As protein: CASSRTGGYEQYF.

This rearrangement joins TRBV7-2 to TRBJ2-3, with 7 bases identical to TRBD1. CDR3 length: 17 residues. Germline-derived CDR1 and CDR2 are SGHTA and FQGNSA. V lost 3 bases and J lost 3; bases outside the gene matches: 12. Written as DNA, the CDR3 is TGTGCCAGCAGCTTTTTACACGGACAGGTTAATACAGATACGCAGTATTTT. It yields the protein CASSFLHGQVNTDTQYF.

J is TRBJ2-7 and V is TRBV7-6; D remains ambiguous. This CDR3 is built from 14 residues. Germline CDR1 reads SGHVS; CDR2 reads FNYEAQ. Trimming pared 1 base from V and 7 bases from J, leaving 14 bases between. This chain's CDR3 is CASSLELLSREQYF. DNA of the CDR3: TGTGCCAGCAGCTTAGAATTGCTCTCGAGGGAGCAGTACTTC.

This clone was seen a single time. The chain employs TRBV5-4 and TRBJ2-2; 10 bases align to TRBD1. Germline V CDR1 and CDR2: SGHNT, YYREEE (reference sequence). The CDR3 covers 16 residues. J gave up 5 bases and V 0 bases, and 4 bases lay outside the gene matches. In DNA form, the CDR3 reads TGTGCCAGCAGCTTGGGGACAGGGGGAAGAACCGGGGAGCTGTTTTTT. Amino acid sequence: CASSLGTGGRTGELFF.

The chain recombines TRBV6-4 with TRBJ2-2, with no clear D. The germline V and J ends were trimmed by 4 bases and 5 bases, with 11 bases remaining between them. CDR3 size: 14 residues. Germline CDR1 and CDR2: MRHNA and SNTAGT. The CDR3 loop is CASSVERSTGELFF. The CDR3 nucleotides are TGTGCCAGCAGTGTAGAGAGAAGTACCGGGGAGCTGTTTTTT.

The J gene is TRBJ1-2, the V gene TRBV5-1, with a possible D match to TRBD1 (6 bases). Germline lookup yields CDR1 SGHRS and CDR2 YFSETQ. The germline V and J ends were trimmed by 5 bases and 6 bases, with 20 bases remaining between them. The CDR3 runs 15 residues. In DNA, the CDR3 is TGCGCCAGCAGGGGCGTCGGGGGGCGTCTGAATGGCTACACCTTC. It yields the protein CASRGVGGRLNGYTF.

This clone was observed a single time. The chain has TRBV12-2 and TRBJ2-3; the DNA was not compared with TRBD1, the D call given in the table. TRBV12-2 is marked as a pseudogene. This CDR3 is built from 16 residues. This CDR3 reads CASRLHFQGWADTQYF. CDR3 nucleotide sequence: TGTGCAAGTCGCTTACACTTCCAGGGGTGGGCAGATACGCAGTATTTT.

This clone appeared a single time. The CDR3 DNA reads as TGCGCCAGCAGTACGAATTTACTAGCGGGAGGTGAGACCCAGTACTTC. Translating gives CASSTNLLAGGETQYF. The V call is TRBV5-1, the J call TRBJ2-5; 12 bases map to TRBD2. The V gene end was trimmed by 5 bases and the J gene end by 5 bases; junction bases not matched to a gene: 10. CDR3 size: 16 residues. CDR1 and CDR2 from the germline V gene are SGHRS and YFSETQ.

V usage is TRBV19 and J usage is TRBJ2-7; a weak D match, TRBD2 (5 bases). There are 15 residues in the CDR3. Germline CDR1 and CDR2: LNHDA and SQIVND (reference sequence). V gave up 3 bases and J gave up 2 bases, with 14 bases separating them. CDR3 sequence reads: CASSINGERAYEQYF. The CDR3 region has the DNA TGTGCCAGTAGTATTAACGGGGAACGGGCCTACGAGCAGTACTTC.

J is TRBJ2-7 and V is TRBV11-2; 8 bases line up with TRBD2. This CDR3 region has 14 residues. Germline V gives CDR1 SGHAT, CDR2 FQNNGV. J was trimmed by 2 bases and V by 3 bases; bases with no gene match: 3. CDR3 residues: CASSLLAGAYEQYF. The CDR3 bases are TGTGCCAGCAGCTTGCTAGCGGGTGCCTACGAGCAGTACTTC.

This chain links TRBV6-1 with TRBJ1-5, with 12 positions matching TRBD1. The CDR3 spans 15 residues. V shed 4 bases and J 5 bases; nucleotides not matched to a gene: 3. CDR1 is MNHNS, CDR2 SASEGT, per germline. The DNA of the CDR3 is TGTGCCAGCAGTGTGGGACAGGGGGCTTATCAGCCCCAGCATTTT. Translation gives CASSVGQGAYQPQHF.

The chain carries TRBV29-1 and TRBJ2-3; a weak D match, TRBD1 (5 bases). Trimming removed 5 bases at V and 4 bases at J, with 13 bases between. The germline CDR1 and CDR2 sequences are SQVTM and ANQGSEA. This CDR3 is built from 13 residues. CDR3 region: CSVQGPSPDTQYF. In DNA, the CDR3 is TGCAGCGTTCAGGGCCCCAGCCCAGATACGCAGTATTTT.

This chain links TRBV30 with TRBJ2-1, with D perhaps TRBD2 (5 bases). This CDR3 is 15 amino acids long. Trimming took 2 bases from V and 3 from J, leaving 14 bases between them. Per the germline V gene, CDR1 is GTSNPN and CDR2 is SVGIG (reference sequence). The CDR3: CAWSRAVQSYNEQFF. The CDR3 DNA is TGTGCCTGGAGTAGAGCGGTCCAAAGCTACAATGAGCAGTTCTTC.

By proportion, this clone is medium-sized (0.01 to 0.1%). The chain combines TRBV27 with TRBJ1-5; 7 bases agree with TRBD1. The V gene end was trimmed by 3 bases and the J gene end by 3 bases; junction bases not matched to a gene: 8. Germline assignment: CDR1 MNHEY and CDR2 SMNVEV (reference sequence). The CDR3 runs to 16 residues. The CDR3 DNA reads as TGTGCCAGCAGTTTGTTGGGGACAGCCCCCAATCAGCCCCAGCATTTT. Translated, it gives CASSLLGTAPNQPQHF.